These 16 T cell receptor beta chains came from one sample sequenced in a study of CD8+ T cells in alopecia areata. As the sequencing template, cDNA was produced by extracting RNA and reverse transcribing it. Clones were read by immunoSEQ multiplex PCR, and TCRdb kept only the in-frame ones, dropping some. This sample yields about 180,000 clones, of which just under 60% are seen a single time; under 15% belongs to the top ten. The source was CD4+ T cells sorted from blood, collected at week 0. Receptor source: a human donor with alopecia areata.

V usage is TRBV2 and J usage is TRBJ2-3, with TRBD2 identical over 9 bases. CDR3 length: 17 amino acids. Germline CDR1 SNHLY, CDR2 FYNNEI. After removal of 0 bases from V and 0 bases from J, the junction contained 4 bases not matched to a gene. DNA of the CDR3: TGTGCCAGCAGTGAAGCGCGGGGGGGGCGTAGCACAGATACGCAGTATTTT. This translates into CASSEARGGRSTDTQYF.

This chain connects TRBV10-2 to TRBJ2-1; TRBD2 agrees at 8 bases. Per the germline V gene, CDR1 is WSHSY and CDR2 is SAAADI. The CDR3 is 16 amino acids. Germline trimming cut 4 bases from V and 4 bases from J; bases unmatched to any gene: 9. The DNA for the CDR3 is TGCGCCAGCAGTGCCACTTTAGCGGGGTATTACAATGAGCAGTTCTTC. This sequence encodes CASSATLAGYYNEQFF.

Points on this clone: Other DNA sequences within the sample encode an identical CDR3. The chain couples TRBV29-1 to TRBJ2-7, with unresolved D. CDR1 is SQVTM and CDR2 is ANQGSEA in the germline V gene. CDR3 length equals 11 residues. The V end was cut by 4 bases, the J end by 2 bases, with 6 bases between. The CDR3 sequence is CSVGQAYEQYF. Written as DNA, the CDR3 is TGCAGCGTTGGACAAGCCTACGAGCAGTACTTC.

The chain combines TRBV7-3 with TRBJ1-1; maybe TRBD1 (5 bases). The CDR3 contains 14 residues. Looked up from germline, CDR1 is SGHTA and CDR2 is FQGTGA. Trimming shortened V by 4 bases and J by 0 bases, and 9 bases separated the two germline ends. The CDR3 region has the DNA TGTGCCAGCAGCTCGGGGACTTTGAACACTGAAGCTTTCTTT. This codes for CASSSGTLNTEAFF.

V and J are TRBV5-4 and TRBJ1-1; D not resolved. Trimming pared 2 bases from V and 1 base from J, leaving 3 bases between. The CDR3 contains 12 residues. Looked up from germline, CDR1 is SGHNT and CDR2 is YYREEE (reference sequence). Here the CDR3 DNA reads TGTGCCAGCAGCTTACGGAACACTGAAGCTTTCTTT. As protein: CASSLRNTEAFF.

The rearrangement links TRBV30 to TRBJ2-3; D unclear. The germline V gene has CDR1 GTSNPN and CDR2 SVGIG (reference sequence). The V end lost 3 bases, the J end lost 3 bases, and 7 bases lay between the germline ends. There are 12 residues in the CDR3. DNA of the CDR3: TGTGCCTGGAGCCTAATGACAGATACGCAGTATTTT. Amino acid sequence: CAWSLMTDTQYF. Together with reference TRBV30 and TRBJ2-3, the CDR3 gives the full variable domain: SQTIHQWPATLVQPVGSPLSLECTVEGTSNPNLYWYRQAAGRGLQLLFYSVGIGQISSEVPQNLSASRPQDRQFILSSKKLLLSDSGFYLCAWSLMTDTQYFGPGTRLTVL.

The V gene is TRBV5-6, the J gene TRBJ2-5; 7 nucleotides align to TRBD1. There are 14 residues in the CDR3. CDR1 SGHDT and CDR2 YYEEEE come from the germline V gene. Trimming removed 2 bases from V and 7 bases from J; junction bases left unmatched: 8. In nucleotides, the CDR3 is TGTGCCAGCAGCTTAGGCCAGAGGACAGGGACCCAGTACTTC. Translated, it gives CASSLGQRTGTQYF.

In this sample, this clone turned up a few times. The rearrangement uses TRBV29-1 and TRBJ2-6; TRBD1 is a possible D gene (5 bases). V was cut by 5 bases and J by 0 bases, with 11 bases left in between. The CDR3 extends over 15 amino acids. The germline V gene encodes CDR1 SQVTM and CDR2 ANQGSEA. CDR3 in DNA: TGCAGCGTTCGGGCAGGGTCCTCTGGGGCCAACGTCCTGACTTTC. As protein: CSVRAGSSGANVLTF.

This chain connects TRBV2 to TRBJ2-2; D might be TRBD1 (5 bases). Germline loops: CDR1 SNHLY, CDR2 FYNNEI. CDR3 length: 16 residues. V lost 3 bases, J lost 5 bases, and 16 bases lay in between. The CDR3 coding sequence is TGTGCCAGCAGTGATAGACAGTTCTTTGGAACCGGGGAGCTGTTTTTT. Translation gives CASSDRQFFGTGELFF.

This clone was counted only a few times. The chain has TRBV11-2 and TRBJ1-1; TRBD1 is a possible D gene (6 bases). The V end lost 5 bases, the J end lost 1 base, and 11 bases lay between the germline ends. There are 14 residues in the CDR3. Per germline, CDR1 SGHAT and CDR2 FQNNGV. The CDR3 nucleotides are TGTGCCAGCAGCCCAACCAGGGGGAACACTGAAGCTTTCTTT. Amino acids: CASSPTRGNTEAFF.

As concerns this clone: The same CDR3 is also encoded by other DNA sequences in this sample. The chain is built from TRBV9 and TRBJ1-2, with 9 bases that match TRBD1. The trim removed 0 bases at V and 4 bases at J, leaving 4 bases unmatched. The CDR3 is 15 amino acids. Germline CDR1 reads SGDLS; CDR2 reads YYNGEE. The CDR3 sequence: CASSVEGTGSYGYTF. CDR3 bases: TGTGCCAGCAGCGTAGAAGGGACAGGGAGCTATGGCTACACCTTC.

The chain combines TRBV5-5 with TRBJ1-1; D unclear. The V end lost 5 bases, the J end lost 0 bases, and 14 bases lay between the germline ends. The CDR3 runs 15 residues. CDR1 and CDR2 (germline): SGHKS, YYEKEE (reference sequence). The CDR3 sequence: CASRHSLAMNTEAFF. For the CDR3, the DNA is TGTGCCAGCAGACACTCCTTGGCGATGAACACTGAAGCTTTCTTT.

The sample holds one count of this clone. This chain uses TRBV9 with TRBJ1-4; D not certain. Germline V gene data show CDR1 as SGDLS and CDR2 as YYNGEE. This CDR3 has 15 residues. The V end lost 4 bases, the J end lost 5 bases, and 15 bases lay between the germline ends. The DNA of the CDR3 is TGTGCCAGCAGCCCTCGGTCCAGCCCAAATGAAAAACTGTTTTTT. This encodes CASSPRSSPNEKLFF.

The chain is built from TRBV19 and TRBJ1-2; D remains unclear. Germline values: CDR1 LNHDA, CDR2 SQIVND (reference sequence). With 4 bases removed from V and 4 bases from J, the gap between germline ends came to 22 bases. The CDR3 contains 17 residues. The CDR3 coding sequence is TGTGCCAGTAGTAAGCGGCAGGCAAATCGAAAGACCTATGGCTACACCTTC. It specifies CASSKRQANRKTYGYTF. The whole variable domain, remainder taken from reference TRBV19 and TRBJ1-2, is DGGITQSPKYLFRKEGQNVTLSCEQNLNHDAMYWYRQDPGQGLRLIYYSQIVNDFQKGDIAEGYSVSREKKESFPLTVTSAQKNPTAFYLCASSKRQANRKTYGYTFGSGTRLTVV.

This clone was seen a few times. At one end the junction does not follow the germline gene, possibly because of a read error. This chain uses TRBV29-1 with TRBJ1-2; 8 bases are shared with TRBD1. The V gene's germline CDR1 is SQVTM and CDR2 ANQGSEA. This CDR3 has 14 residues. Here the CDR3 reads CSVKDGTGDYGYTF. CDR3 DNA: TGCAGCGTTAAAGACGGGACAGGTGACTATGGCTACACCTTC.

The genes are TRBV2 and TRBJ1-5; perhaps TRBD1 as D (6 bases). Germline CDR1 SNHLY, CDR2 FYNNEI. Deletions cut 2 bases from V and 4 bases from J, with 9 bases between. CDR3 length: 14 residues. As DNA, the CDR3 is TGTGCCAGCAGTGAAAGGACAGAGAATCAGCCCCAGCATTTT. It encodes CASSERTENQPQHF.